This T cell receptor (beta chain) appears in the sequencing data of a study of brain T cells in children with intractable seizures. Study-wide results and caveats: Only CDR3 sequence similarity suggested viral specificity, without known HCMV serostatus. Pre- and post-surgery blood differed in depth, so pre-surgery absences may be undersampling.

Only cases whose brain tissue showed the highest T cell transcript signatures were sequenced. Pre-surgery treatment included at least one anti-epileptic drug. Concerning this clone itself: Antigen: not known.

Assay: immunoSEQ multiplex PCR; the TCRdb copy retains only in-frame clones and omits some. The sample includes roughly 80,000 clones, about 90% of them seen just once. The length of the CDR3 is 16 residues. Germline-derived CDR1 and CDR2 are SGHTA and FQGNSA. Trimming at V came to 5 bases and at J to 2 bases, leaving 10 bases not matched to a gene. Sequencing used peripheral blood, obtained at surgery. The TCR originated in a girl under 10 years old with Rasmussen encephalitis and intractable seizures. The J gene is TRBJ2-7, the V gene TRBV7-2, with 9 bases lining up with TRBD2. The DNA of the CDR3 is TGTGCCAGCAGCCCCCTTCAGCGGGAGGTTGCCTACGAGCAGTACTTC. Amino acid sequence: CASSPLQREVAYEQYF.